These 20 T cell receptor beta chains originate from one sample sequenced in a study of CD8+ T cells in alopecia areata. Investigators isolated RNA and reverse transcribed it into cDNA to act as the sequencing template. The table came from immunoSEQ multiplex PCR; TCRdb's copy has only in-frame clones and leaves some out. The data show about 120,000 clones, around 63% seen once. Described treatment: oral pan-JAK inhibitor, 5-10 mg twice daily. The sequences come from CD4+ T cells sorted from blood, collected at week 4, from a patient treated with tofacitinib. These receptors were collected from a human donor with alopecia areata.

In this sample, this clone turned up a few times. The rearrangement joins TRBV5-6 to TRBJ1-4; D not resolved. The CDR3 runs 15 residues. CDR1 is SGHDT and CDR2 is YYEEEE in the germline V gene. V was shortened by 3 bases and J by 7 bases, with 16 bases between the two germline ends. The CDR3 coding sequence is TGTGCCAGCAGCTCCCTCACCGTACGGGGTGAAAAACTGTTTTTT. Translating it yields CASSSLTVRGEKLFF.

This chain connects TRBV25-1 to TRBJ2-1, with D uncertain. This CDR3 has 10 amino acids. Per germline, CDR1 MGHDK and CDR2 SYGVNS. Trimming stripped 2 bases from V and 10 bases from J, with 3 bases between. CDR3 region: CASSEVEQFF. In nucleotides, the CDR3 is TGTGCCAGCAGTGAAGTGGAGCAGTTCTTC.

CDR3 sequence: CASSLGQGEDIQYF. DNA for the CDR3: TGCGCCAGCAGCCTAGGACAGGGAGAGGACATTCAGTACTTC. V usage is TRBV5-1 and J usage is TRBJ2-4; 8 nucleotides line up with TRBD1. CDR3 length equals 14 residues. Trimming removed 4 bases from V and 8 bases from J; junction bases left unmatched: 8. The germline V gene has CDR1 SGHRS and CDR2 YFSETQ.

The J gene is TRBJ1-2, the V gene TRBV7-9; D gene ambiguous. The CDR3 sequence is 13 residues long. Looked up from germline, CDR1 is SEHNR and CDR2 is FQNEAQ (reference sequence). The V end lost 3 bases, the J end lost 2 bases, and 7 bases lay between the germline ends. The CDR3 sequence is CASSLADNYGYTF. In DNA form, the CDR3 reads TGTGCCAGCAGCTTGGCGGACAACTATGGCTACACCTTC.

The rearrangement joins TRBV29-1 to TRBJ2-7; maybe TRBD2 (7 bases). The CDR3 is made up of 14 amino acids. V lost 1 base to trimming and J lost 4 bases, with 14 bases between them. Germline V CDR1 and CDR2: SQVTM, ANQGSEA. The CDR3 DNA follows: TGCAGCGTTGAAGGGGGGCCCGGGGGGTACGAGCAGTACTTC. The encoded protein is CSVEGGPGGYEQYF.

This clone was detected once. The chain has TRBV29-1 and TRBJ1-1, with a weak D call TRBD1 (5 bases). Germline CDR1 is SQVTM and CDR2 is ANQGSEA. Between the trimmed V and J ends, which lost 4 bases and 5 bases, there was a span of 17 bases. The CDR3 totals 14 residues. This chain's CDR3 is CSVGLGGGVTEAFF. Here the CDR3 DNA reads TGCAGCGTTGGCCTCGGGGGAGGGGTGACTGAAGCTTTCTTT.

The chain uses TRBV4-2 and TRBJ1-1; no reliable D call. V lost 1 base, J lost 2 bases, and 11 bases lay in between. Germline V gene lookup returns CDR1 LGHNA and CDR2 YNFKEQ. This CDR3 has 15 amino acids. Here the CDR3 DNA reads TGTGCCAGCAGCCAAGCGTCTGGCGACAACACTGAAGCTTTCTTT. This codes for CASSQASGDNTEAFF.

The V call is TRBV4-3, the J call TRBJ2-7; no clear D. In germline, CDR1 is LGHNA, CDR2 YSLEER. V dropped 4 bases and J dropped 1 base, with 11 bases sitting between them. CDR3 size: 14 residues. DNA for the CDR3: TGCGCCAGCAGCCTAGGGTTAACATCCTACGAGCAGTACTTC. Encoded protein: CASSLGLTSYEQYF.

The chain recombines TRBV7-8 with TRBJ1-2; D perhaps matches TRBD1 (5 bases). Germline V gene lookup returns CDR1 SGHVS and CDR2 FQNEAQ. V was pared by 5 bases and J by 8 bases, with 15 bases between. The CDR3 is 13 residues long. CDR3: CASSPRVGGGYTF. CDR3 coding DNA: TGTGCCAGCAGCCCGCGGGTCGGGGGAGGCTACACCTTC.

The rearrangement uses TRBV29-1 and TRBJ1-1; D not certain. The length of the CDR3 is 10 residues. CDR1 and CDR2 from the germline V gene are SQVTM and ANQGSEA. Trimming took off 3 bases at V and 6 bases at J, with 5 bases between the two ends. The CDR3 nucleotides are TGCAGCGTTGATGAGGCTGAAGCTTTCTTT. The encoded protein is CSVDEAEAFF.

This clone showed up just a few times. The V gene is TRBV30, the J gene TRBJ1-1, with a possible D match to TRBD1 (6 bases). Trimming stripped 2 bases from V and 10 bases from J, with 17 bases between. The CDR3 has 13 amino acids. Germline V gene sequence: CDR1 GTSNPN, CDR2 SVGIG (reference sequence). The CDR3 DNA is TGTGCCTGGAGTTCCTCTATAGGGGGTGTAGCTTTCTTT. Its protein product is CAWSSSIGGVAFF.

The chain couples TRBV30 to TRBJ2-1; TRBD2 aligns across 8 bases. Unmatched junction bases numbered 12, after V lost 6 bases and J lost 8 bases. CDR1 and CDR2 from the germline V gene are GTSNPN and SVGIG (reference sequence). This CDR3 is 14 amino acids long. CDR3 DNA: TGTGCCTGCCAAACTAGCGGAGACGGGGATGAGCAGTTCTTC. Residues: CACQTSGDGDEQFF.

DNA of the CDR3: TGCAGCGTTGCGCGGGAAGCAGATACGCAGTATTTT. Its protein is CSVAREADTQYF. The chain links TRBV29-1 to TRBJ2-3; possible D gene TRBD2, 6 bases. Looked up from germline, CDR1 is SQVTM and CDR2 is ANQGSEA. V was clipped by 4 bases and J by 4 bases, with 9 bases between them. The CDR3 covers 12 residues.

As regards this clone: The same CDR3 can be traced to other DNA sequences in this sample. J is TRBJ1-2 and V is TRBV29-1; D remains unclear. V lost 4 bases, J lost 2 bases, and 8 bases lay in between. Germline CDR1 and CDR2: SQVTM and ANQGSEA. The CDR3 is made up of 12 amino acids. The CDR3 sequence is CSVGGGNYGYTF. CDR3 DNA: TGCAGCGTTGGAGGCGGGAACTATGGCTACACCTTC.

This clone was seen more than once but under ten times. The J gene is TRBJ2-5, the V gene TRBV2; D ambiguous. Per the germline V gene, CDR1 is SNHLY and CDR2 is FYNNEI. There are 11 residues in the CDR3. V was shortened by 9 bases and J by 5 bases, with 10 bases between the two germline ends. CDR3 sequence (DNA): TGTGCCAGTGCTGCGGAGGAGACCCAGTACTTC. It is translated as CASAAEETQYF.

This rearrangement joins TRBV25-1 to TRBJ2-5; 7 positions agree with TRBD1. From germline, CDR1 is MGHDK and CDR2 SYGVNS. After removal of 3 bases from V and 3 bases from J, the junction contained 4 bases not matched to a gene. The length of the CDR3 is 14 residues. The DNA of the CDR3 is TGTGCCAGCAGTGACCGGGACAGCAAAGAGACCCAGTACTTC. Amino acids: CASSDRDSKETQYF.

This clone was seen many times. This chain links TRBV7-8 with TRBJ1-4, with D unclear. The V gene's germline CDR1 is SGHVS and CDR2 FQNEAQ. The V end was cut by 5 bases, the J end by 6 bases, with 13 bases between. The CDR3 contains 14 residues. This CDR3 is CASSPPGYDEKLFF. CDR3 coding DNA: TGTGCCAGCAGCCCCCCGGGCTACGATGAAAAACTGTTTTTT. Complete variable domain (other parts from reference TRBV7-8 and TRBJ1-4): GAGVSQSPRYKVAKRGQDVALRCDPISGHVSLFWYQQALGQGPEFLTYFQNEAQLDKSGLPSDRFFAERPEGSVSTLKIQRTQQEDSAVYLCASSPPGYDEKLFFGSGTQLSVL.

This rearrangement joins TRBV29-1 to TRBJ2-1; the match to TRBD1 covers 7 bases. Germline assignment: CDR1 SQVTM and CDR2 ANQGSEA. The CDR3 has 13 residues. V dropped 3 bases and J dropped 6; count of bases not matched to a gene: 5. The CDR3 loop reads CSVDAGGSNEQFF. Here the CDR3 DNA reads TGCAGCGTTGACGCAGGGGGAAGCAATGAGCAGTTCTTC.

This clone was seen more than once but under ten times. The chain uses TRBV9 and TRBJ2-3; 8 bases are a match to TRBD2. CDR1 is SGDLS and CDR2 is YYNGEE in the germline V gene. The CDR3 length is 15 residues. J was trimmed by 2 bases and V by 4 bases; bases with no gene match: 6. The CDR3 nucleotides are TGTGCCAGCAGCCTCCGGGGGGGGGACACAGATACGCAGTATTTT. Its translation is CASSLRGGDTDTQYF. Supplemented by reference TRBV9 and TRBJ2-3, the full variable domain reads DSGVTQTPKHLITATGQRVTLRCSPRSGDLSVYWYQQSLDQGLQFLIQYYNGEERAKGNILERFSAQQFPDLHSELNLSSLELGDSALYFCASSLRGGDTDTQYFGPGTRLTVL.

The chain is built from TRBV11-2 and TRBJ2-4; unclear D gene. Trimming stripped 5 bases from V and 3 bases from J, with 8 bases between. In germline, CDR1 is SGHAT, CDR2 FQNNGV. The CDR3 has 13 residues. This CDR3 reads CASSAVVKNIQYF. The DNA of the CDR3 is TGTGCCAGCAGCGCCGTCGTCAAAAACATTCAGTACTTC.